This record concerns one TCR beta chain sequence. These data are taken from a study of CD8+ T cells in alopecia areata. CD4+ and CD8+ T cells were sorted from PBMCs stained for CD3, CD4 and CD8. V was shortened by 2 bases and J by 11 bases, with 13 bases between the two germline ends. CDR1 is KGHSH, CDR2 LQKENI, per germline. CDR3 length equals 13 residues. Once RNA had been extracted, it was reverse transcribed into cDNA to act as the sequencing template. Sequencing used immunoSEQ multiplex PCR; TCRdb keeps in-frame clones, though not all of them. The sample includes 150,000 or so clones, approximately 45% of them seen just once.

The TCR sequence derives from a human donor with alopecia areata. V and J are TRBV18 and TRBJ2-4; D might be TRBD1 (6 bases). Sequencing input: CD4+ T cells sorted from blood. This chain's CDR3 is CASSPGADSLQYF. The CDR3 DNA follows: TGTGCCAGCTCACCAGGTGCGGACAGTCTTCAGTACTTC.